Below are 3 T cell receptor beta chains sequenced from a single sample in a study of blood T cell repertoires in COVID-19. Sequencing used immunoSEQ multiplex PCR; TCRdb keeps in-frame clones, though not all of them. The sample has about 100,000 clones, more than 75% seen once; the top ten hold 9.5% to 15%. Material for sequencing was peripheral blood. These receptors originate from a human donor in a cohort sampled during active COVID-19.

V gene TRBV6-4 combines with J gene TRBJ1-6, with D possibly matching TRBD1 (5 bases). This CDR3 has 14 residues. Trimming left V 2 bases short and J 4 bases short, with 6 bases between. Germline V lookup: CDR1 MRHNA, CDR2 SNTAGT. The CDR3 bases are TGTGCCAGCAGTGACCAGGGTTATAATTCACCCCTCCACTTT. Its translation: CASSDQGYNSPLHF.

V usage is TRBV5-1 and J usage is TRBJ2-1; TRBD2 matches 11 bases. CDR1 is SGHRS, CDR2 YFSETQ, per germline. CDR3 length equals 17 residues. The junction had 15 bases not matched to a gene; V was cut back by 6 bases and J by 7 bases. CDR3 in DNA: TGCGCCAGCACCTCCAATGTGGCTAGCGGGGGGAGGAATGAGCAGTTCTTC. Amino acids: CASTSNVASGGRNEQFF.

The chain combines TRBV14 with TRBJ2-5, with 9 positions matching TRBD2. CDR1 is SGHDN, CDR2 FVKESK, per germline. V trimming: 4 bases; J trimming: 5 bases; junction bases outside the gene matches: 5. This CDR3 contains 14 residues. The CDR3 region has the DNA TGTGCCAGCAGCCTAGGACTAGCGTGGGAGACCCAGTACTTC. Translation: CASSLGLAWETQYF.